A selection of T cell receptor beta chains follows, all from one sample in a study of blood T cell repertoires in COVID-19. The data were produced by immunoSEQ multiplex PCR, yet TCRdb's version contains in-frame clones alone and is incomplete. This sample has roughly 250,000 clones, with around 89% found just once. The specimen was peripheral blood. The receptors stem from a man aged 25 to 40 with acute or convalescent COVID-19. Both conserved end residues are part of each CDR3. The order of the fields is V gene, J gene, D gene, clone size, CDR3 protein, CDR3 DNA. D genes are given only for firm matches. Some rows mark clone size as missing; the rest say once, few, many or name a class of expanded clone.

TRBV5-1	TRBJ2-3	TRBD2	.	CASSFRLAGGQDTQYF	TGCGCCAGCAGCTTCCGACTAGCGGGGGGGCAAGATACGCAGTATTTT
TRBV12-5	TRBJ1-2	.	.	CASGLPGADGYTF	TGTGCTAGTGGTTTACCGGGTGCGGATGGCTACACCTTC
TRBV6-1	TRBJ1-4	TRBD1	.	CASSENRGITNEKLFF	TGTGCCAGCAGTGAAAACAGGGGGATAACTAATGAAAAACTGTTTTTT
TRBV10-1	TRBJ2-1	TRBD2	.	CASSGGGGGEQFF	TGCGCCAGCAGTGGCGGGGGGGGAGGTGAGCAGTTCTTC
TRBV9	TRBJ2-5	.	.	CASSVAASRETQYF	TGTGCCAGCAGCGTAGCGGCTAGCCGAGAGACCCAGTACTTC
TRBV19	TRBJ1-1	TRBD1	.	CASSDTTGVGGTEAFF	TGTGCCAGTAGCGACACAACAGGGGTGGGGGGCACTGAAGCTTTCTTT
TRBV10-2	TRBJ1-5	.	.	CASRFSGGNQPQHF	TGCGCCAGCAGGTTCTCCGGGGGCAATCAGCCCCAGCATTTT
TRBV6-4	TRBJ1-5	.	.	CASSDSFWEGLLGNQPQHF	TGTGCCAGCAGTGACTCGTTTTGGGAGGGGTTGTTGGGCAATCAGCCCCAGCATTTT
TRBV27	TRBJ2-6	.	.	CASSLGRGYGANVLTF	TGTGCCAGCAGTTTAGGCAGGGGTTACGGGGCCAACGTCCTGACTTTC
TRBV5-1	TRBJ2-7	TRBD1	.	CASSETDRLRSEQYF	TGCGCCAGCAGCGAGACGGACAGGTTAAGAAGCGAGCAGTACTTC
TRBV11-1	TRBJ1-6	TRBD1	.	CASSPTGISYNSPLHF	TGTGCCAGCAGCCCGACAGGGATCTCCTATAATTCACCCCTCCACTTT
TRBV6-6	TRBJ2-3	.	.	CASSYEGADTQYF	TGTGCCAGCAGTTACGAGGGCGCAGATACGCAGTATTTT
TRBV27	TRBJ2-7	TRBD1	.	CASRKGQGINYEQYF	TGTGCCAGCAGGAAGGGACAGGGGATAAATTACGAGCAGTACTTC
TRBV28	TRBJ2-3	.	once	CASSLSGQGTDTQYF	TGTGCCAGCAGTTTATCAGGCCAGGGAACCGATACGCAGTATTTT
TRBV27	TRBJ1-1	.	.	CASSPRQGHTEAFF	TGTGCCAGCAGTCCCCGGCAGGGTCACACTGAAGCTTTCTTT
TRBV28	TRBJ1-5	.	.	CASTLGGSNQPQHF	TGTGCCAGCACCCTAGGTGGGAGCAATCAGCCCCAGCATTTT
TRBV27	TRBJ2-1	TRBD1	.	CASTQDRESRNEQFF	TGTGCCAGCACCCAGGACAGGGAGTCCCGCAATGAGCAGTTCTTC
TRBV5-8	TRBJ2-5	TRBD1	.	CASSLGRDSDQETQYF	TGTGCCAGCAGCTTGGGAAGGGACAGTGATCAAGAGACCCAGTACTTC
TRBV29-1	TRBJ1-1	.	.	CSVKGTEAFF	TGCAGCGTGAAGGGGACTGAAGCTTTCTTT
TRBV28	TRBJ1-2	TRBD1	.	CASSLGPGQGYGYTF	TGTGCCAGCAGTCTAGGGCCCGGACAGGGATATGGCTACACCTTC
TRBV4-1	TRBJ1-1	.	.	CASSQAGVVAFF	TGCGCCAGCAGCCAAGCTGGAGTGGTGGCTTTCTTT
TRBV7-6	TRBJ2-7	TRBD2	.	CASSLAGSGGASEQYF	TGTGCCAGCAGCTTAGCCGGGAGCGGGGGGGCCTCCGAGCAGTACTTC
TRBV6-4	TRBJ1-5	.	once	CASSLKLDQPQHF	TGTGCCAGCAGTCTCAAGCTCGATCAGCCCCAGCATTTT
TRBV6-5	TRBJ2-7	TRBD2	.	CASSLAGYSYEQYF	TGTGCCAGCAGTTTAGCGGGGTACTCCTACGAGCAGTACTTC
TRBV6-5	TRBJ1-5	.	.	CASSARGSNQPQHF	TGTGCCAGTAGCGCCCGGGGTAGCAATCAGCCCCAGCATTTT
TRBV19	TRBJ1-1	TRBD1	.	CASSQGAGTEAFF	TGTGCCAGCTCCCAGGGGGCTGGCACTGAAGCTTTCTTT
TRBV28	TRBJ2-2	.	.	CASSPLPQELFF	TGTGCCAGCAGTCCCCTACCCCAAGAGCTGTTTTTT
TRBV6-5	TRBJ2-7	TRBD1	.	CASSHRQGLEQYF	TGTGCCAGCAGTCACCGACAGGGCCTCGAGCAGTACTTC
TRBV11-2	TRBJ1-2	TRBD1	.	CASSLRNRGMADGYTF	TGTGCCAGCAGCCTTAGGAACAGGGGAATGGCGGATGGCTACACCTTC
TRBV30	TRBJ1-1	TRBD1	.	CAWGDRQNTEAFF	TGTGCCTGGGGGGACAGGCAGAACACTGAAGCTTTCTTT
TRBV11-1	TRBJ1-4	.	.	CASAGARNEKLFF	TGTGCCAGCGCGGGGGCGCGAAATGAAAAACTGTTTTTT